This paragraph reports one T cell receptor (beta chain). How the authors handled the data: Reference gene primer amplification gave estimated nucleated cell counts. The protocol was immunoSEQ multiplex PCR, while the TCRdb copy is restricted to in-frame clones and leaves out a portion. That table is the source of V, J and clone size, and D and trimming were worked out from the DNA. The repertoire holds fewer than 350,000 clones, with approximately 86% as singletons. The data were taken from a study of blood T cell repertoires in COVID-19. Study-wide background: PBMCs, B-cell-depleted T cells, or T cells were the source of the cDNA or gDNA that made up the material.

Seattle patients were enrolled while actively infected and followed longitudinally. Sequenced input: peripheral blood. This TCR derives from a man younger than 40 with COVID-19, enrolled during active disease.

CDR3 in DNA: TGTGCCAGCAGTTTAGGACTAGCGGCCGTCACAGATACGCAGTATTTT. Translating gives CASSLGLAAVTDTQYF. The rearrangement uses TRBV27 and TRBJ2-3; TRBD2 aligns across 10 bases. V shed 2 bases, J shed 2 bases, and the junction held 4 bases outside the gene matches. Germline V gene data show CDR1 as MNHEY and CDR2 as SMNVEV (reference sequence). The CDR3 spans 16 residues.